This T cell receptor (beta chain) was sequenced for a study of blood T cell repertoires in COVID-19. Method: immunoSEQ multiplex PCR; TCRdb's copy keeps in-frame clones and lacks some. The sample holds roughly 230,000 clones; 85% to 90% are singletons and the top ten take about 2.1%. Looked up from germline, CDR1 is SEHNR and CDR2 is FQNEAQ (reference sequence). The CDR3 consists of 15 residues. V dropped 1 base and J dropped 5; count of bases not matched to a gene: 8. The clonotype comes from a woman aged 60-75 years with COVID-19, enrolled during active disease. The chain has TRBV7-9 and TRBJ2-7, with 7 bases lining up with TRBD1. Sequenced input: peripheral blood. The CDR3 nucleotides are TGTGCCAGCAGCTTAGAACCGACAGGGTCCCACGAGCAGTACTTC. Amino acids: CASSLEPTGSHEQYF.